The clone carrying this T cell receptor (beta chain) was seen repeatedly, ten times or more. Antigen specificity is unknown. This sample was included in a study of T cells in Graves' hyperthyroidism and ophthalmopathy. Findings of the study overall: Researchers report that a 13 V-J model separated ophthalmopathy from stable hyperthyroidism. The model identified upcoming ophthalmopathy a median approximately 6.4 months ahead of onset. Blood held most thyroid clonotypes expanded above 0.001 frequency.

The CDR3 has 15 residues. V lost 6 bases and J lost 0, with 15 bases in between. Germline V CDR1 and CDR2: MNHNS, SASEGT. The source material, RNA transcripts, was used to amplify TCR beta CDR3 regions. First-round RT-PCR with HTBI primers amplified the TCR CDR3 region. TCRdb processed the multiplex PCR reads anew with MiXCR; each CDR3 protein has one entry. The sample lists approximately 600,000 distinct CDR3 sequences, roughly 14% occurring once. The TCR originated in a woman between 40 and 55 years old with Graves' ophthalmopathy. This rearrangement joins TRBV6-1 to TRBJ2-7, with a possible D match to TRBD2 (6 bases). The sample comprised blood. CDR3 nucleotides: TGTGCCAGCAGGCCCTCTGGGGGGAGCTCCTACGAGCAGTACTTC. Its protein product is CASRPSGGSSYEQYF.